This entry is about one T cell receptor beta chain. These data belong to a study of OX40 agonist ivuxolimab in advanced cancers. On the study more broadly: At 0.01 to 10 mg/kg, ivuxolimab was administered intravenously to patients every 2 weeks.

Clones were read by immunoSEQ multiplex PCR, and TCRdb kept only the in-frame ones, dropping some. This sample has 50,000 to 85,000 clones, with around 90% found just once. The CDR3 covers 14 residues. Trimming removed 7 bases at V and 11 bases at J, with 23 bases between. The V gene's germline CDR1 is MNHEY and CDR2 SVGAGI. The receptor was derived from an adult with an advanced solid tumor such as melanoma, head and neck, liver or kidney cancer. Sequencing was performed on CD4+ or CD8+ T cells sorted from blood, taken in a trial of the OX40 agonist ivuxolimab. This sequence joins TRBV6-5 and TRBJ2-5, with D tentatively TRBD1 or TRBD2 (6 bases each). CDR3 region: CASTFRQGSREQYF. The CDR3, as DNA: TGTGCCAGCACCTTTCGGCAGGGGAGTCGGGAGCAGTACTTC.